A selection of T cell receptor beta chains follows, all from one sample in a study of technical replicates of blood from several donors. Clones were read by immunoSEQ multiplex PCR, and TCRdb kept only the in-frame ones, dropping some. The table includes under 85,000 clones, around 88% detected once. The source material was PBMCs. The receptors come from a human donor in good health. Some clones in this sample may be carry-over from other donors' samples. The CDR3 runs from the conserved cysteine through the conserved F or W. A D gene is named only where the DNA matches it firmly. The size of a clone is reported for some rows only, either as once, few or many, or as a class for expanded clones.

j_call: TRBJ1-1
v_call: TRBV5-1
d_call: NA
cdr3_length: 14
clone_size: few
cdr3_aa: CASSSTSRDTEAFF
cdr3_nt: TGCGCCAGCAGCTCGACTAGTCGGGACACTGAAGCTTTCTTT

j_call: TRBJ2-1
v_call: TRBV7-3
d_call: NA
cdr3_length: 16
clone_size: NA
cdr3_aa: CASSSQGRSSYNEQFF
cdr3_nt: TGTGCCAGCAGCTCACAGGGCCGTAGCTCCTACAATGAGCAGTTCTTC

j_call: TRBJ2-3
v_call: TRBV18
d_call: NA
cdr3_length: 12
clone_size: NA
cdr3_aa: CASREEGHTQYF
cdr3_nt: TGTGCCAGCCGTGAGGAGGGGCATACGCAGTATTTT

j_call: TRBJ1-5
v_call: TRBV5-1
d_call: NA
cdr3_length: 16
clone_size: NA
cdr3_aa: CASSSGEGGWNQPQHF
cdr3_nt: TGCGCCAGCAGCTCGGGGGAGGGGGGGTGGAATCAGCCCCAGCATTTT

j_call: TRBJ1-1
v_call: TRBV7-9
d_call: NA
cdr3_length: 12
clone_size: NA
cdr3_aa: CASSLNSVEAFF
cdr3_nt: TGTGCCAGCAGCTTAAACTCGGTTGAAGCTTTCTTT

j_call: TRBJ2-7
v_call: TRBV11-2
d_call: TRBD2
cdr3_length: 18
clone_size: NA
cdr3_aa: CASSVDWSSGPPSYEQYF
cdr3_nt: TGTGCCAGCAGCGTCGATTGGTCTAGCGGGCCCCCATCCTACGAGCAGTACTTC

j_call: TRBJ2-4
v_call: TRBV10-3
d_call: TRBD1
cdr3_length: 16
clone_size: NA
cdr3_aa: CAISQTGGGGKNIQYF
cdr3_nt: TGTGCCATCAGTCAGACAGGGGGCGGAGGCAAAAACATTCAGTACTTC

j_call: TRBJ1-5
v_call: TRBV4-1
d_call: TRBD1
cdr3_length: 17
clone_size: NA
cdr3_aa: CASSPSLGQGANQPQHF
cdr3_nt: TGCGCCAGCAGCCCAAGTCTCGGACAGGGGGCGAATCAGCCCCAGCATTTT

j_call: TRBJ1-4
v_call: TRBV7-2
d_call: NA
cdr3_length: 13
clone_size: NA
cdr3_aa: CASSSTGNEKLFF
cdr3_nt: TGTGCCAGCAGCTCGACAGGAAACGAAAAACTGTTTTTT

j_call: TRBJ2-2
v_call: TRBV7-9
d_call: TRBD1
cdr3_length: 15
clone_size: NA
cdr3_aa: CASIYRGVNTGELFF
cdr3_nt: TGTGCCAGCATCTACAGGGGGGTAAACACCGGGGAGCTGTTTTTT

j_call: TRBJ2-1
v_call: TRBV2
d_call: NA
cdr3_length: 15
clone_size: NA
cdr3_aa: CASIRASAKLNEQFF
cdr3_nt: TGTGCCAGCATAAGGGCTAGCGCAAAACTCAATGAGCAGTTCTTC

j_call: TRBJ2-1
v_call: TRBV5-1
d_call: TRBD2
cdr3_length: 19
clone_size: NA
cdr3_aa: CASSLRTSGGASPYNEQFF
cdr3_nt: TGCGCCAGCAGCTTGAGGACTAGCGGGGGGGCGAGCCCCTACAATGAGCAGTTCTTC

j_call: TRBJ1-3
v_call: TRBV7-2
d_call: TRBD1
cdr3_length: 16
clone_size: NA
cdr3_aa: CASSSSGTGTGNTIYF
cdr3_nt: TGTGCCAGCAGCTCTTCAGGGACAGGGACTGGAAACACCATATATTTT

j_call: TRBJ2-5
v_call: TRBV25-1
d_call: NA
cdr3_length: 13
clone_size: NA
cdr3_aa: CASREGARETQYF
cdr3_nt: TGTGCCAGCAGGGAGGGGGCAAGGGAGACCCAGTACTTC

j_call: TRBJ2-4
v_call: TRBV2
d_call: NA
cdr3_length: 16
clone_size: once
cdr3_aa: CASSSDRKIAKNIQYF
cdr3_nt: TGTGCCAGCAGTTCGGACAGAAAGATAGCCAAAAACATTCAGTACTTC

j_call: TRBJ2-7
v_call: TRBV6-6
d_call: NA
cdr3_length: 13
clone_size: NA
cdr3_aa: CASSYQGPYEQYF
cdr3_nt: TGTGCCAGCAGTTATCAGGGCCCCTACGAGCAGTACTTC

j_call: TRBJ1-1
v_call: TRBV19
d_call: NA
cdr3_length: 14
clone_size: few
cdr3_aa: CASSPRGGVREAFF
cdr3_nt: TGTGCCAGTAGTCCCCGGGGTGGGGTTCGTGAAGCTTTCTTT

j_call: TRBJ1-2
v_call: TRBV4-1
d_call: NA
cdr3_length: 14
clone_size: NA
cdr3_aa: CASSQDGGGYGYTF
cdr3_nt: TGCGCCAGCAGCCAAGATGGAGGCGGCTATGGCTACACCTTC

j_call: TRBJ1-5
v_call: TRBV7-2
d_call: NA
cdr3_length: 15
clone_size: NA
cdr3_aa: CASSFPSSRGQPQHF
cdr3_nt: TGTGCCAGCAGCTTCCCCTCCTCGCGCGGTCAGCCCCAGCATTTT

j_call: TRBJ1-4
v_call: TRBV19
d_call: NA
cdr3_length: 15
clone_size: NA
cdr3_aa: CASSTRELMSEKLFF
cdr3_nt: TGTGCCAGTAGTACTCGGGAGCTCATGAGCGAAAAACTGTTTTTT

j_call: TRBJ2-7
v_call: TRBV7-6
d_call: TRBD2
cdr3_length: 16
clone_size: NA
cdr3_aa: CASSSGTSGGKFEQYF
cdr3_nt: TGTGCCAGCAGCTCGGGGACTAGCGGGGGGAAATTCGAGCAGTACTTC

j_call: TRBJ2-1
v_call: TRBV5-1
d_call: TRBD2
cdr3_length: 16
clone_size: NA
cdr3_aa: CASSYGTSGEGNEQFF
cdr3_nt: TGCGCCAGCAGTTACGGGACTAGCGGGGAGGGCAATGAGCAGTTCTTC

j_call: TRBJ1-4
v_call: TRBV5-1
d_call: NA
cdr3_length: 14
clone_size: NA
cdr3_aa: CASSGTGRGEKLFF
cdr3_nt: TGCGCCAGCAGCGGCACCGGGAGGGGCGAAAAACTGTTTTTT

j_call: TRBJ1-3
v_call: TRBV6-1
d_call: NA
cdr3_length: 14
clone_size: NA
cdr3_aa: CASSEGPSGNTIYF
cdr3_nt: TGTGCCAGCAGTGAGGGCCCGTCCGGAAACACCATATATTTT

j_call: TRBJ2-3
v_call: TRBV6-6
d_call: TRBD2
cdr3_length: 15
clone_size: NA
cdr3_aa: CASSISGGAYDTQYF
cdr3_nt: TGTGCCAGCAGTATTAGCGGGGGGGCTTACGATACGCAGTATTTT

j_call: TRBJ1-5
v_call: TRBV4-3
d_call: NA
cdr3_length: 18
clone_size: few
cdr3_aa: CASSQVGDGTYSNQPQHF
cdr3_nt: TGCGCCAGCAGCCAAGTTGGTGACGGGACTTATAGCAATCAGCCCCAGCATTTT

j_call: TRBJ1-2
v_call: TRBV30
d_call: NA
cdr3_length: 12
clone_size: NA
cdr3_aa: CACETGKYGYTF
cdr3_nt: TGTGCCTGCGAGACAGGAAAGTATGGCTACACCTTC

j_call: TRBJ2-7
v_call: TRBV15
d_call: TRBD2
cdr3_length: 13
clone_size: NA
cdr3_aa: CATRTSGSYEQYF
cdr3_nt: TGTGCCACCAGGACTAGCGGGAGCTACGAGCAGTACTTC

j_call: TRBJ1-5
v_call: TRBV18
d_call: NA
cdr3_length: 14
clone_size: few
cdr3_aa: CASTRGGSNQPQHF
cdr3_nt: TGTGCCAGCACAAGGGGTGGTAGCAATCAGCCCCAGCATTTT

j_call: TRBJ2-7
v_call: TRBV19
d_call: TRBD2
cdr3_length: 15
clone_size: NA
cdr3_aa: CASSPETSGIAEQYF
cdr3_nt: TGTGCCAGTAGTCCCGAGACTAGCGGGATTGCCGAGCAGTACTTC

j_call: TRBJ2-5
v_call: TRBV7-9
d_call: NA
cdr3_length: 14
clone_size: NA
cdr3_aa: CASSFLGGGETQYF
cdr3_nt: TGTGCCAGCAGCTTTTTAGGGGGGGGAGAGACCCAGTACTTC

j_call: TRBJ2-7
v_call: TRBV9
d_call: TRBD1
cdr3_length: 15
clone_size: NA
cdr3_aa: CASSVVAGGFDEQYF
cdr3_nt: TGTGCCAGCAGCGTAGTGGCAGGGGGTTTCGACGAGCAGTACTTC

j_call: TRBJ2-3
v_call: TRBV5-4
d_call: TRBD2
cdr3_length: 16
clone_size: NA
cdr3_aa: CASSLRLAGGTDTQYF
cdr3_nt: TGTGCCAGCAGCTTGAGACTAGCGGGGGGAACAGATACGCAGTATTTT

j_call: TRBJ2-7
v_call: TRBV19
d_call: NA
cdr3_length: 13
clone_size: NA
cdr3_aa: CASSIQGPHEQYF
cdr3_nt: TGTGCCAGTAGTATCCAGGGCCCCCACGAGCAGTACTTC

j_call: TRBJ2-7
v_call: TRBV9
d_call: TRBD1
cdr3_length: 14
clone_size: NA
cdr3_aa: CASSEQGSPYEQYF
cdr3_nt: TGTGCCAGCAGCGAACAGGGGTCCCCCTACGAGCAGTACTTC

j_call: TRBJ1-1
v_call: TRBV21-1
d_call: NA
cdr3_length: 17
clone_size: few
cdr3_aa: CASNLDPVLHSSTEAFF
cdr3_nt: TGTGCCAGCAACCTAGACCCAGTTCTACACTCTAGCACTGAAGCTTTCTTT

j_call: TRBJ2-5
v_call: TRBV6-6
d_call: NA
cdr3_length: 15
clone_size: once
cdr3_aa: CASSYFQRGGETQYF
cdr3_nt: TGTGCCAGCAGTTACTTCCAGAGAGGAGGGGAGACCCAGTACTTC

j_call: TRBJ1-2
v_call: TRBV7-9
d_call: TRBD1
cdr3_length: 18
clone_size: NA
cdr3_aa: CASSLVVLRQGQLYGYTF
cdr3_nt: TGTGCCAGCAGCTTAGTGGTTTTACGACAGGGACAGCTTTATGGCTACACCTTC

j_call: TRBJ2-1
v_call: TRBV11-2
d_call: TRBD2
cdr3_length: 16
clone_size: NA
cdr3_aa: CASSPGGGRQADEQFF
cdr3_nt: TGTGCCAGCAGCCCCGGCGGGGGGAGGCAAGCGGATGAGCAGTTCTTC

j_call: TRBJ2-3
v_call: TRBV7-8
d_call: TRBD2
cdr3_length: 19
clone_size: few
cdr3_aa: CASSLDPVGRGSSTDTQYF
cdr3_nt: TGTGCCAGCAGCTTAGATCCCGTCGGGAGGGGTAGTTCGACAGATACGCAGTATTTT

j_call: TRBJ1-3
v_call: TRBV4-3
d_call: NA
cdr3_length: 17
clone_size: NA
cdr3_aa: CASSQDKGLSSGNTIYF
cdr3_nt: TGCGCCAGCAGCCAAGATAAGGGGTTGAGCTCTGGAAACACCATATATTTT

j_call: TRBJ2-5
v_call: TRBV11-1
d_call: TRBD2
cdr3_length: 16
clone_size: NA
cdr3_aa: CASSPGLAGPQETQYF
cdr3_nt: TGTGCCAGCAGCCCGGGACTAGCGGGCCCCCAAGAGACCCAGTACTTC

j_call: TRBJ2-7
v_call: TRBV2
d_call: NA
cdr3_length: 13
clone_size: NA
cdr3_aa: CASLDYRSYEQYF
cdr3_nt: TGTGCCAGTCTGGACTACCGCTCCTACGAGCAGTACTTC

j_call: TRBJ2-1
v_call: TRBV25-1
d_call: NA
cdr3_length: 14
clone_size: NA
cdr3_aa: CASMAASVSNEQFF
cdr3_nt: TGTGCCAGCATGGCGGCTAGCGTGTCAAATGAGCAGTTCTTC

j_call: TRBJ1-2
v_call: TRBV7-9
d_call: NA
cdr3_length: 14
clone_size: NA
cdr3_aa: CASSPGRVFYGYTF
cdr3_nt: TGTGCCAGCAGCCCCGGCAGGGTTTTCTATGGCTACACCTTC

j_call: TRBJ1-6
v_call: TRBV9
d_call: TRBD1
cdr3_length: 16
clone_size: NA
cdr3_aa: CASSATGSSYNSPLHF
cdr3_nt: TGTGCCAGCAGCGCGACAGGGAGCTCCTATAATTCACCCCTCCACTTT

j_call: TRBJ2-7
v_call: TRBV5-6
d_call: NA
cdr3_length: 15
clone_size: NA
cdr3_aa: CASSLWTRSSYEQYF
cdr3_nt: TGTGCCAGCAGCTTGTGGACAAGGAGCTCCTACGAGCAGTACTTC

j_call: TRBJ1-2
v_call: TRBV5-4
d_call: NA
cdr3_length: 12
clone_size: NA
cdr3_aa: CASSVDSNGYTF
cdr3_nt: TGTGCCAGCAGTGTAGACTCCAACGGCTACACCTTC

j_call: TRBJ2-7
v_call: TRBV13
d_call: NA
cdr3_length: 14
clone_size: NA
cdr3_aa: CASSLGQGPYEQYF
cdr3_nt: TGTGCCAGCAGCTTAGGCCAGGGTCCCTACGAGCAGTACTTC

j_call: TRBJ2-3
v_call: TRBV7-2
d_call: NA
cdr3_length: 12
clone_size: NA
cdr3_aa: CASSVGSDTQYF
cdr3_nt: TGTGCCAGCAGCGTCGGTAGTGATACGCAGTATTTT

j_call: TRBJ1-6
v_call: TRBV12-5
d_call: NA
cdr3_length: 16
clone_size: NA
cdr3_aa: CASSEGRGSYNSPLHF
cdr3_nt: TGTGCTAGCAGCGAGGGAAGGGGGTCCTATAATTCACCCCTCCACTTT

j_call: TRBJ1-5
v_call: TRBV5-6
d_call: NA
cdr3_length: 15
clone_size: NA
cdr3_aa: CASSLGTASNQPQHF
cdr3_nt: TGTGCCAGCAGCTTAGGTACAGCTAGCAATCAGCCCCAGCATTTT

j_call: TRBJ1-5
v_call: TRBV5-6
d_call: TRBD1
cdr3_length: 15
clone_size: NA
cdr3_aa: CASSLWSGGHQPQHF
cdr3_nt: TGTGCCAGCAGCTTGTGGTCAGGGGGGCATCAGCCCCAGCATTTT

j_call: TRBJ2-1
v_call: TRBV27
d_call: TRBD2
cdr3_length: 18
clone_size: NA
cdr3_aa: CASSLTLDRAGWVDEQFF
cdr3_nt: TGTGCCAGCAGTCTCACCCTAGATCGAGCGGGATGGGTCGATGAGCAGTTCTTC